This paragraph covers one TCR beta chain sequence. Its antigen is unidentified. RNA, once extracted, was reverse transcribed into cDNA for use as the sequencing template. Profiled with immunoSEQ multiplex PCR; TCRdb holds only in-frame clones, not every one. The data hold about 19,000 clones, with 59% observed a single time. This entry comes from a study of CD8+ T cells in alopecia areata. Study-wide results and caveats: Expanded CD8+ clones among the top 100, as well as scalp clonality, were significantly decreased by tofacitinib.

V was shortened by 1 base and J by 5 bases, with 11 bases between the two germline ends. The V gene's germline CDR1 is SGHTA and CDR2 FQGNSA. This CDR3 has 14 residues. The treatment is: oral pan-JAK inhibitor, 5-10 mg twice daily. Collected material from alopecia areata patients comprised lesional scalp punch biopsies and peripheral blood. The input for sequencing was skin, taken at week 4, from a patient treated with tofacitinib. The sequence derives from a human donor with alopecia areata. The genes are TRBV7-2 and TRBJ2-5, with D possibly called TRBD1 or TRBD2 (6 bases each). The CDR3 loop reads CASSLVRGRETQYF. CDR3 nucleotides: TGTGCCAGCAGCTTAGTCCGGGGGCGGGAGACCCAGTACTTC.